This paragraph covers one T cell receptor beta chain sequence. The source of the sample is a study of Ad26.COV2.S vaccination and SARS-CoV-2 variants. Clones were read by immunoSEQ multiplex PCR, and TCRdb kept only the in-frame ones, dropping some. The repertoire consists of about 350,000 clones, with roughly 94% occurring once and the leading ten covering roughly 3.9%. Germline loops: CDR1 LGHDT, CDR2 YNNKEL (reference sequence). The germline V and J ends were trimmed by 5 bases and 2 bases, with 6 bases remaining between them. The CDR3 has 12 residues. The receptor was derived from a human donor who had recovered from COVID-19. V and J are TRBV3-1 (or the pseudogene TRBV3-2) and TRBJ1-1; D is uncertain. Sequencing was performed on peripheral blood, taken after recovery from COVID-19. CDR3 nucleotides: TGTGCCAGCAGCGCCATTAACACTGAAGCTTTCTTT. Protein sequence: CASSAINTEAFF.